Listed here is a single T cell receptor (beta chain). Method: immunoSEQ multiplex PCR; TCRdb's copy keeps in-frame clones and lacks some. Of approximately 410,000 clones detected, approximately 87% appear once; the ten largest clones hold approximately 4%. The V and J ends lost 1 base and 5 bases respectively, with 14 bases between them. The germline V gene has CDR1 SNHLY and CDR2 FYNNEI. The CDR3 extends over 15 amino acids. This sample stems from a study of Ad26.COV2.S vaccination and SARS-CoV-2 variants. Study overall: Vaccine-arm donor from the placebo-controlled COV1001 Ad26.COV2.S trial.

Treatment specified: roughly 18 received Ad26.COV2.S at low or high dose, single or two shots; 5 received placebo; per-sample allocation not given. Sampling took place 63 days after the first vaccine or placebo injection. In Boston, an adult donor aged 18-55 years took part. Vaccine was an Ad26 vector expressing Wuhan-strain SARS-CoV-2 spike. The gene calls are TRBV2 and TRBJ2-5; D not resolved. Sequencing used peripheral blood, obtained in a trial of Ad26.COV2.S vaccine versus placebo. The source is a person between 18 and 60 years old who received the Ad26.COV2.S COVID-19 vaccine or a placebo. The DNA for the CDR3 is TGTGCCAGCAGTGAAGATAAGGGCAGCTGGGAGACCCAGTACTTC. Protein sequence: CASSEDKGSWETQYF. Complete variable domain (other parts from reference TRBV2 and TRBJ2-5): EPEVTQTPSHQVTQMGQEVILRCVPISNHLYFYWYRQILGQKVEFLVSFYNNEISEKSEIFDDQFSVERPDGSNFTLKIRSTKLEDSAMYFCASSEDKGSWETQYFGPGTRLLVL.